The clone carrying this TCR beta chain was picked up one time. This record comes from a study of T cell changes during pregnancy in multiple sclerosis. Method: immunoSEQ multiplex PCR; TCRdb's copy keeps in-frame clones and lacks some. The table lists tens of thousands of clones, roughly 94% of them singletons. Germline CDR1 is KGHSH and CDR2 is LQKENI. This CDR3 is built from 16 residues. V was cut by 5 bases and J by 4 bases, with 20 bases left in between. This clonotype was sampled from a female donor in good health, enrolled as a control in a pregnancy study. The input for sequencing was peripheral blood, taken in the first trimester of pregnancy. This rearrangement joins TRBV18 to TRBJ2-5; tentatively, D is TRBD1 (7 bases). The DNA for the CDR3 is TGTGCCAGCTCAGGAGGGGGCACCCATCGAGGAGAGACCCAGTACTTC. It translates to CASSGGGTHRGETQYF.